Described below is a single T cell receptor beta chain sequence and its context. The sample comes from a study of T cell changes during pregnancy in multiple sclerosis. Sequencing was performed with immunoSEQ multiplex PCR; in TCRdb, only in-frame clones are kept and a portion is missing. This sample has some 42,000 clones, with roughly 87% found just once. J lost 12 bases, V lost 6 bases, and 7 bases had no gene match. The CDR3 totals 12 residues. Per germline, CDR1 MDHEN and CDR2 SYDVKM. This clonotype was sampled from a female donor with multiple sclerosis, enrolled in a pregnancy study. The chain joins TRBV28 to TRBJ1-1; 10 nucleotides agree with TRBD1. The starting material was CD4+ T cells from peripheral blood mononuclear cells, obtained after pregnancy. The CDR3 DNA reads as TGTGCCAGCAGCGGGACAGGGGAAAGTACTTTCTTT. This codes for CASSGTGESTFF.